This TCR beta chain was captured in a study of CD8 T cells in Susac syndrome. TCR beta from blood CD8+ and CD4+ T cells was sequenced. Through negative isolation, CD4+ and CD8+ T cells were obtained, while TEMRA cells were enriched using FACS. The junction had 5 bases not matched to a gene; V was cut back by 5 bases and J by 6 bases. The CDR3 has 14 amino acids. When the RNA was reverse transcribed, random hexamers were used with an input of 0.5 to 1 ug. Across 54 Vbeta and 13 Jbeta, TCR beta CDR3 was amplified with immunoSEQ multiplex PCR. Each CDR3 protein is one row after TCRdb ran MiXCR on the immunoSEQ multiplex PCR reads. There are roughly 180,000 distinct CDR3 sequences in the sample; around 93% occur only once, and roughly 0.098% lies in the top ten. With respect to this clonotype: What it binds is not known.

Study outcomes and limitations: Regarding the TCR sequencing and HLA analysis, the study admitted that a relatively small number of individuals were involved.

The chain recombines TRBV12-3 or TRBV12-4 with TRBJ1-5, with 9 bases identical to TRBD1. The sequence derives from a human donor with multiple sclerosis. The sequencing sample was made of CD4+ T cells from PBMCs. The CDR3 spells CASSPGQGPQPQHF. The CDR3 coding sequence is TGTGCCAGCAGTCCGGGACAGGGACCTCAGCCCCAGCATTTT.